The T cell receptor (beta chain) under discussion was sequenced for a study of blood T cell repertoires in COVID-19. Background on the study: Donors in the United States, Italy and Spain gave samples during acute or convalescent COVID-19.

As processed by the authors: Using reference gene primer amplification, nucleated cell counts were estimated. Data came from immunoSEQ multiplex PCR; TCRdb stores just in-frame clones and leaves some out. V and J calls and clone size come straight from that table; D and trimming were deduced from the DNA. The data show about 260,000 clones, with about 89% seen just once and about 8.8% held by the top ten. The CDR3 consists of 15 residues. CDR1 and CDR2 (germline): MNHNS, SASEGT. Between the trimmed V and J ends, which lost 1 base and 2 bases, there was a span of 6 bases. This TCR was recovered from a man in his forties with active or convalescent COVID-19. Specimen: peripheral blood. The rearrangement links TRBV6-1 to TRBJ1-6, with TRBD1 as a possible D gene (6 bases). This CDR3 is CASSEGTAYNSPLHF. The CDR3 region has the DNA TGTGCCAGCAGTGAAGGGACAGCCTATAATTCACCCCTCCACTTT.